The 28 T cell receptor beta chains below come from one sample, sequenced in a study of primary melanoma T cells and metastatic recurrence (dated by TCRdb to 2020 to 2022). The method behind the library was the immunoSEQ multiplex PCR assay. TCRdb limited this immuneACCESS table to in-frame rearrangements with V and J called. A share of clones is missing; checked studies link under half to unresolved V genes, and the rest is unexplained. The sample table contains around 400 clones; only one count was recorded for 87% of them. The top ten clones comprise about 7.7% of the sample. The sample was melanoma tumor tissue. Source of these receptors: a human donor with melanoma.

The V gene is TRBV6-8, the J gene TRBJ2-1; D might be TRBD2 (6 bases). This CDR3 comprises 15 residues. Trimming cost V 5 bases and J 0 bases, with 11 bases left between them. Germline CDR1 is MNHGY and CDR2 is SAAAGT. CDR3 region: CASSEEGSSYNEQFF. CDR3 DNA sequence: TGTGCCAGCAGTGAGGAGGGTAGCTCCTACAATGAGCAGTTCTTC.

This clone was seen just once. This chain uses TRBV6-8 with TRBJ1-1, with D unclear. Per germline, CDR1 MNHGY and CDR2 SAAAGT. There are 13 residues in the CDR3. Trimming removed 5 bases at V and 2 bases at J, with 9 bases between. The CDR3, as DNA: TGTGCCAGCAGTCGGTTGGAAAACACTGAAGCTTTCTTT. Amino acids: CASSRLENTEAFF.

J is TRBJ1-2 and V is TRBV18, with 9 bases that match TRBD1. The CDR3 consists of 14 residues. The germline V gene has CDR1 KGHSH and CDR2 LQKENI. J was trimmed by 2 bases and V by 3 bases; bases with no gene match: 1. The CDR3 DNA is TGTGCCAGCTCACCTGGGACAGGGAACTATGGCTACACCTTC. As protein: CASSPGTGNYGYTF.

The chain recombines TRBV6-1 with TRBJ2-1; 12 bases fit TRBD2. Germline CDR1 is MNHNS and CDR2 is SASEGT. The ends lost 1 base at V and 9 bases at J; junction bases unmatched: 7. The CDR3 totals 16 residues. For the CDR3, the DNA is TGTGCCAGCAGTGAAGGCCTAGCGGGGGGGCAGGTTGAGCAGTTCTTC. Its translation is CASSEGLAGGQVEQFF.

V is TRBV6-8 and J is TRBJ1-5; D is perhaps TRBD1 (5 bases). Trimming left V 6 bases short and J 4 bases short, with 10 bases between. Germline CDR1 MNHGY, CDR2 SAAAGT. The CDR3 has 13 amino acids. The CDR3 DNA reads TGTGCCAGCAGCCCGGGGCCGAATCAGCCCCAGCATTTT. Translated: CASSPGPNQPQHF.

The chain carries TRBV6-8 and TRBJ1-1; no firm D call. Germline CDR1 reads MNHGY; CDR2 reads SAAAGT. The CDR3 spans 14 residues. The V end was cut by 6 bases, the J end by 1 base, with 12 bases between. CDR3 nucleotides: TGTGCCAGCAGCCCCAGACCGGCGAACACTGAAGCTTTCTTT. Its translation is CASSPRPANTEAFF.

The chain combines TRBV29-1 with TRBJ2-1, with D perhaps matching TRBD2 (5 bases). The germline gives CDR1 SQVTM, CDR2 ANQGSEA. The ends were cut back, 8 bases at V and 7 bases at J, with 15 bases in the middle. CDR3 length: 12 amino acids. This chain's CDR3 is CSCLEVGNEQFF. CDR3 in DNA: TGCAGCTGTCTGGAGGTGGGGAATGAGCAGTTCTTC.

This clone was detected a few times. The CDR3 DNA is TGTGCCAGCATGCCTAGCGGGGTCTACGAGCAGTACTTC. Amino acids: CASMPSGVYEQYF. J is TRBJ2-7 and V is TRBV6-8, with 9 bases matching TRBD2. After removal of 7 bases from V and 3 bases from J, the junction contained 4 bases not matched to a gene. The CDR3 length is 13 residues. From germline, CDR1 is MNHGY and CDR2 SAAAGT.

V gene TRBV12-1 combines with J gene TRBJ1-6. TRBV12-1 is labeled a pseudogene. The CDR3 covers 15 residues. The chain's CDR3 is CASSPRVDYNSPLHF. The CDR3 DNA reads TGTGCCAGCAGCCCCCGTGTCGATTATAATTCACCCCTCCACTTT.

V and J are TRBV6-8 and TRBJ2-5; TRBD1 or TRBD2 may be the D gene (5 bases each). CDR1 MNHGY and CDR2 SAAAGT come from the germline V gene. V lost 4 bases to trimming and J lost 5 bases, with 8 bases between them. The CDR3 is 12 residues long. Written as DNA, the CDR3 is TGTGCCAGCAGTTGGGGGATCGAGACCCAGTACTTC. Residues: CASSWGIETQYF.

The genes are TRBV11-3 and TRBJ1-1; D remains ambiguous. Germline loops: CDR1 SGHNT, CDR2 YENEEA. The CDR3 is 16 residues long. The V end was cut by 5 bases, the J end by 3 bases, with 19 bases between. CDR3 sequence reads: CASSPRTQLLDTEAFF. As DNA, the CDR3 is TGTGCCAGCAGCCCCAGGACCCAACTCCTTGACACTGAAGCTTTCTTT. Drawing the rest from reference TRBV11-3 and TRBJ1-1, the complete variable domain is EAGVVQSPRYKIIEKKQPVAFWCNPISGHNTLYWYLQNLGQGPELLIRYENEEAVDDSQLPKDRFSAERLKGVDSTLKIQPAELGDSAVYLCASSPRTQLLDTEAFFGQGTRLTVV.

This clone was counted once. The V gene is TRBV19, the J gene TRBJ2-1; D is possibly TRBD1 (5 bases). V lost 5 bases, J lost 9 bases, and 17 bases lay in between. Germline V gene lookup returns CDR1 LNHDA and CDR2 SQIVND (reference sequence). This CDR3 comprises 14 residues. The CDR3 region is CASSPWGSGAEQFF. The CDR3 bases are TGTGCCAGTAGTCCTTGGGGTAGTGGGGCTGAGCAGTTCTTC.

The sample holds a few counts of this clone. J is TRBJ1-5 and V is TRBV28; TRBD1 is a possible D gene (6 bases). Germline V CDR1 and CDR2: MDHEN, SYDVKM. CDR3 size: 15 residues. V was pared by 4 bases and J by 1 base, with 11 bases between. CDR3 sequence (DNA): TGTGCCAGCAGTTCTCAGGGGAGGAGCAATCAGCCCCAGCATTTT. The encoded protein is CASSSQGRSNQPQHF.

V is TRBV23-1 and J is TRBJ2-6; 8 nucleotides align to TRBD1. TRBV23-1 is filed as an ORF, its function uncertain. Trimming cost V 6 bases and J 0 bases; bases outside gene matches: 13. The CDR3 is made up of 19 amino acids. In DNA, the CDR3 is TGCGCCAGCAGCCAAGATGGACCGGGACAGGCCTCTGGGGCCAACGTCCTGACTTTC. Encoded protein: CASSQDGPGQASGANVLTF.

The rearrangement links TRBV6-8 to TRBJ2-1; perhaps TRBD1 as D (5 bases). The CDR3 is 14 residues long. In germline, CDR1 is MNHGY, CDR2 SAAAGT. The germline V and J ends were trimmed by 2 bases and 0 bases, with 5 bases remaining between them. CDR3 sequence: CASSYGASYNEQFF. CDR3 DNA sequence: TGTGCCAGCAGTTACGGGGCCTCCTACAATGAGCAGTTCTTC.

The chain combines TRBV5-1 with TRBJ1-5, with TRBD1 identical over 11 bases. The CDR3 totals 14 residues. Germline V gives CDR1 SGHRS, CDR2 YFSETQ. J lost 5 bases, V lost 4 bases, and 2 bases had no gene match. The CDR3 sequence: CASSVGQGDQPQHF. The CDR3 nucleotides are TGCGCCAGCAGCGTGGGACAGGGGGATCAGCCCCAGCATTTT.

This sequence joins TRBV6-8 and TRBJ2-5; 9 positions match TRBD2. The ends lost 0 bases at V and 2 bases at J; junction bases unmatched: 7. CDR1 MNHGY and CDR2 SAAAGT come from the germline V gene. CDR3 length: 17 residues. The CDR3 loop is CASSYSVREGRQETQYF. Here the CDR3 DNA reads TGTGCCAGCAGTTACTCAGTGCGGGAGGGCCGACAAGAGACCCAGTACTTC.

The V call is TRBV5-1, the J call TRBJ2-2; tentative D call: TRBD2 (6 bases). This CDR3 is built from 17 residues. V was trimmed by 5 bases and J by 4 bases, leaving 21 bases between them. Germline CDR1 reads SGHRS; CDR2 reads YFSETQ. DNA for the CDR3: TGCGCCAGCAGGATGAGGCCTTTGGTGGAGGGCACCGGGGAGCTGTTTTTT. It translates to CASRMRPLVEGTGELFF. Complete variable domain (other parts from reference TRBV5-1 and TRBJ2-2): KAGVTQTPRYLIKTRGQQVTLSCSPISGHRSVSWYQQTPGQGLQFLFEYFSETQRNKGNFPGRFSGRQFSNSRSEMNVSTLELGDSALYLCASRMRPLVEGTGELFFGEGSRLTVL.

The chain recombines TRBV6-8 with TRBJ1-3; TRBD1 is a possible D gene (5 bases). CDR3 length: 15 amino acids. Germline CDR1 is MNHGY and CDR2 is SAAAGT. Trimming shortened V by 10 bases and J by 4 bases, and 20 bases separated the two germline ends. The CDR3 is CAIRADPALGNTIYF. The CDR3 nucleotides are TGTGCCATCAGGGCGGACCCAGCGCTCGGAAACACCATATATTTT.

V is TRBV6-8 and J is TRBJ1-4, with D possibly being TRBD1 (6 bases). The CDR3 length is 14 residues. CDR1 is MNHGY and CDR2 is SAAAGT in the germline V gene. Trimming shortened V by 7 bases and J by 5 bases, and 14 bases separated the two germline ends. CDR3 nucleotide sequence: TGTGCCAGCATCGATAGGGGGGGGAATGAAAAACTGTTTTTT. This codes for CASIDRGGNEKLFF.

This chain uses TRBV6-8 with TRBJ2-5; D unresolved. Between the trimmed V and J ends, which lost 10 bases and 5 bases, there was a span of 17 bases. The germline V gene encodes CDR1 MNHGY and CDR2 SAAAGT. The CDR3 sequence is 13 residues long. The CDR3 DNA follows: TGTGCCATCAGCCAAGACAATTCCGAGACCCAGTACTTC. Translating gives CAISQDNSETQYF.

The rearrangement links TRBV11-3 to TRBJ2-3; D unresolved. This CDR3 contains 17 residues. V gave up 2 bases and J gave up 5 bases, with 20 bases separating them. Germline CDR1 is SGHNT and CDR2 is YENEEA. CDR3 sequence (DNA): TGTGCCAGCAGCTTAATAGGATCGACACTAAGTGGAGATACGCAGTATTTT. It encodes CASSLIGSTLSGDTQYF. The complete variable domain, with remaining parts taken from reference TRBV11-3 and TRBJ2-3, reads EAGVVQSPRYKIIEKKQPVAFWCNPISGHNTLYWYLQNLGQGPELLIRYENEEAVDDSQLPKDRFSAERLKGVDSTLKIQPAELGDSAVYLCASSLIGSTLSGDTQYFGPGTRLTVL.

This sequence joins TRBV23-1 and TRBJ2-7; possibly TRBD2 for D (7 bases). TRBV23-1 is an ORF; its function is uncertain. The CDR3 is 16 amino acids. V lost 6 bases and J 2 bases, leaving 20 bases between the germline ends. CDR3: CASSQDLRGGTYEQYF. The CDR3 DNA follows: TGCGCCAGCAGCCAAGATCTTAGGGGGGGCACCTACGAGCAGTACTTC.

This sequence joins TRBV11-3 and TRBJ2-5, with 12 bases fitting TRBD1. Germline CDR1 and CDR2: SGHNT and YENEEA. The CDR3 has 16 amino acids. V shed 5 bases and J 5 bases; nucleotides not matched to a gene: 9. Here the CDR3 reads CASSGAGTGGVETQYF. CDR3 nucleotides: TGTGCCAGCAGCGGCGCCGGGACAGGGGGCGTCGAGACCCAGTACTTC. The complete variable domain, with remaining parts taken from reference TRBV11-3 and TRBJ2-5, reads EAGVVQSPRYKIIEKKQPVAFWCNPISGHNTLYWYLQNLGQGPELLIRYENEEAVDDSQLPKDRFSAERLKGVDSTLKIQPAELGDSAVYLCASSGAGTGGVETQYFGPGTRLLVL.

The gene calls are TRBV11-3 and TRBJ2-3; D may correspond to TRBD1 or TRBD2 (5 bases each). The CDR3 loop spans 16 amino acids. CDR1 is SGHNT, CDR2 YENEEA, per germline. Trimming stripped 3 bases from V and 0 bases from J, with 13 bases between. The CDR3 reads CASSLERGSSTDTQYF. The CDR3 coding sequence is TGTGCCAGCAGCTTGGAACGGGGCTCGAGCACAGATACGCAGTATTTT.

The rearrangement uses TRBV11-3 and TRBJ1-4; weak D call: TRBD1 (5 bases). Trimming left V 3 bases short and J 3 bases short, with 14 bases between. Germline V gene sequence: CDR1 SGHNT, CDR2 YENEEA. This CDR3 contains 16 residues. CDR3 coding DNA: TGTGCCAGCAGCTTTGCTCGATGGGGGGCTAATGAAAAACTGTTTTTT. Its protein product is CASSFARWGANEKLFF.

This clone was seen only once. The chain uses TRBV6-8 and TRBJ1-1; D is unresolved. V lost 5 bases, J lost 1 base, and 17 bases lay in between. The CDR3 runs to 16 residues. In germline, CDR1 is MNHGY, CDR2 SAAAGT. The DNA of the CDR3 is TGTGCCAGCAGTCGCTATGAGGGTTTGGAGAACACTGAAGCTTTCTTT. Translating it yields CASSRYEGLENTEAFF.

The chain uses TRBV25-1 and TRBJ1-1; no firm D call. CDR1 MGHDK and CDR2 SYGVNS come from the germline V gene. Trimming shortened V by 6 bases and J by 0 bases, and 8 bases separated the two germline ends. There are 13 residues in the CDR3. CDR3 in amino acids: CASRYQVNTEAFF. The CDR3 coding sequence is TGTGCCAGCAGATACCAGGTGAACACTGAAGCTTTCTTT.